This T cell receptor beta chain was recorded in a study of T cells in localized non-small cell lung cancer. CDR1 and CDR2 from the germline V gene are KGHSH and LQKENI. V was pared by 8 bases and J by 6 bases, with 12 bases between. The CDR3 has 12 residues. Study-wide findings and caveats: A median of approximately 60 of the top 100 tumor clones appeared in adjacent lung, which was paired and uninvolved. Tumor showed lower T cell clonality than uninvolved adjacent lung, where it was highest. Those with higher blood T cell density had longer overall survival.

Details on this clone: Its antigen remains unknown.

Sequencing was performed with immunoSEQ multiplex PCR; in TCRdb, only in-frame clones are kept and a portion is missing. There are tens of thousands of clones in the sample; over 75% occur only once, and about 29% lies in the top ten. Source: peripheral blood, taken before any cancer treatment. V and J are TRBV18 and TRBJ2-3; no firm D call. The source is a male donor at least 60 years old with stage I squamous cell lung carcinoma. CDR3 sequence: CASIKSSDTQYF. For the CDR3, the DNA is TGTGCCAGCATTAAATCGTCGGATACGCAGTATTTT.